The clone carrying this TCR beta chain was observed a handful of times. The antigen is undetermined. The CDR3 spans 14 residues. The V end was cut by 4 bases, the J end by 4 bases, with 13 bases between. CDR1 and CDR2 (germline): SGHTA, FQGNSA. Each sample provided at least 5 micrograms of extracted total RNA. Together with a sample-barcoded 5' primer, a J-beta primer mix was included in a second PCR lasting about 7 to 11 cycles. From the 5' RACE reads, TCRdb called clonotypes with MiXCR, one entry per CDR3 protein. Of 550,000 to 800,000 distinct CDR3 sequences in the sample, approximately 21% were seen once. This sample was included in a study of blood T cells in healthy people across ages. Findings and caveats of the study: TCR beta diversity was tightly associated with the proportion of naive T cells. Long-lived and aged donors differed, with more naive CD4+ cells and higher diversity in the long-lived.

V gene TRBV7-2 combines with J gene TRBJ2-5; D is perhaps TRBD2 (6 bases). Material for sequencing was blood. The sequence came from a man aged 65-85 years in good health. This CDR3 reads CASSSGIGRETQYF. CDR3 bases: TGTGCCAGCAGCTCGGGAATCGGGAGAGAGACCCAGTACTTC.